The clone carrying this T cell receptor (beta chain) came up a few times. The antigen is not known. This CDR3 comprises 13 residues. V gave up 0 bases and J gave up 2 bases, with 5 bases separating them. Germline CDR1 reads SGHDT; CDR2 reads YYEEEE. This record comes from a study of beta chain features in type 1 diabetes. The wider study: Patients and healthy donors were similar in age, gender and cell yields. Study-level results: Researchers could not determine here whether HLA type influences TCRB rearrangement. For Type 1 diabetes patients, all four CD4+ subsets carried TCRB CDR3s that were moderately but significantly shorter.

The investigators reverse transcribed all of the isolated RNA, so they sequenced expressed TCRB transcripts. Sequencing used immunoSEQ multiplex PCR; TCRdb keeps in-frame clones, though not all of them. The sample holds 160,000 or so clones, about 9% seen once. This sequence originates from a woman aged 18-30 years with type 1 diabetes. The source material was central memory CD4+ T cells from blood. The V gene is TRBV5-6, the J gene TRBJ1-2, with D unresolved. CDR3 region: CASSLGQNYGYTF. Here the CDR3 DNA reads TGTGCCAGCAGCTTGGGTCAGAACTATGGCTACACCTTC.